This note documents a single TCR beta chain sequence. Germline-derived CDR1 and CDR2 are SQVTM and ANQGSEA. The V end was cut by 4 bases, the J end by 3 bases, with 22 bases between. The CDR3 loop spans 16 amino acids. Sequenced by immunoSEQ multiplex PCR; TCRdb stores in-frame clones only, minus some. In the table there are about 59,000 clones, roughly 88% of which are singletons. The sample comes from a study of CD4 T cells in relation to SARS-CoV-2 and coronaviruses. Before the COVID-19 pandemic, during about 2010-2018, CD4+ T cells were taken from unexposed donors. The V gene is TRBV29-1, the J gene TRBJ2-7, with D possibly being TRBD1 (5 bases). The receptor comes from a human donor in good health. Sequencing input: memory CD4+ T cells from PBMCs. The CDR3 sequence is CSVAALRAGIGYEQYF. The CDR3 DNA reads TGCAGCGTTGCCGCGCTTCGGGCAGGGATAGGCTACGAGCAGTACTTC.